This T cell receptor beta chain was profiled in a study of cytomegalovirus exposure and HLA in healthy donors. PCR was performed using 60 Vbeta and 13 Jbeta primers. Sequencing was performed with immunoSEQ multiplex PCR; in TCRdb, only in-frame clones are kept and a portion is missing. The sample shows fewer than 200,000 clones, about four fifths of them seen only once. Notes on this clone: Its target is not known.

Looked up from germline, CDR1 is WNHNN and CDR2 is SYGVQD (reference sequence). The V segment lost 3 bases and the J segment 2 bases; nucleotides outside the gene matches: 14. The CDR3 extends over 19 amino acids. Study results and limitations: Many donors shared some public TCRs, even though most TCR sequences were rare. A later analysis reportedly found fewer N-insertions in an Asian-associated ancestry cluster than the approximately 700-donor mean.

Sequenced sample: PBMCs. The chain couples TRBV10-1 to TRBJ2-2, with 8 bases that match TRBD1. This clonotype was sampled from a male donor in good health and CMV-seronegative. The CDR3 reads CASSDLGTGPARNTGELFF. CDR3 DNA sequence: TGCGCCAGCAGTGATTTAGGGACAGGCCCAGCCCGTAACACCGGGGAGCTGTTTTTT.